This T cell receptor (beta chain) derives from a study of blood T cell repertoires in COVID-19. This clone showed up just a few times. The method was immunoSEQ multiplex PCR; TCRdb's version includes in-frame clones alone and lacks a portion of them. The sample has about 150,000 clones; roughly nine tenths are singletons. The CDR3 has 15 residues. Germline lookup yields CDR1 SEHNR and CDR2 FQNEAQ (reference sequence). Trimming pared 6 bases from V and 0 bases from J, leaving 9 bases between. The sequence was collected from a woman in her seventies with acute or convalescent COVID-19. The chain is built from TRBV7-9 and TRBJ1-6; D perhaps matches TRBD1 (5 bases). The sequenced sample consisted of peripheral blood. In nucleotides, the CDR3 is TGTGCCAGCAGTCCAAGGGGCTCCTATAATTCACCCCTCCACTTT. It translates to CASSPRGSYNSPLHF. The entire variable domain, with the rest obtained from reference TRBV7-9 and TRBJ1-6, is as follows: DTGVSQNPRHKITKRGQNVTFRCDPISEHNRLYWYRQTLGQGPEFLTYFQNEAQLEKSRLLSDRFSAERPKGSFSTLEIQRTEQGDSAMYLCASSPRGSYNSPLHFGNGTRLTVT.